The rows below give T cell receptor beta chains drawn from one sample of a study of blood T cell repertoires in COVID-19. Libraries were prepared by immunoSEQ multiplex PCR; TCRdb keeps only in-frame clonotypes and omits some of them. This table has fewer than 70,000 clones, approximately 92% appearing once. Sequenced: peripheral blood. The receptors originated from a man aged 50-60 years with active COVID-19. Each CDR3 is given with its conserved first and last residue. D genes are given only for firm matches. Clone size is shown for a subset of rows, as once, few, many or a class of expanded clone.

TRBJ1-5	NA	NA	TRBV10-1	TGCGCCAGCAGTGAGGCCGGGACACTTATGTTTCAGCCCCAGCATTTT	CASSEAGTLMFQPQHF
TRBJ2-3	NA	NA	TRBV2	TGTGCCAGCAGTGGGAACCTAGATTATAGCACAGATACGCAGTATTTT	CASSGNLDYSTDTQYF
TRBJ2-1	NA	NA	TRBV9	TGTGCCAGCAGCGTAGCGGGGGGCGGGGTAACCTACAATGAGCAGTTCTTC	CASSVAGGGVTYNEQFF
TRBJ1-4	TRBD1	NA	TRBV18	TGTGCCAGCTCACCAGGGACAGGTCTCGGAAAACTGTTTTTT	CASSPGTGLGKLFF
TRBJ2-1	TRBD1	once	TRBV6-5	TGTGCCAGCAGGGGACAGGGGTACCCTCCCAATGAGCAGTTCTTC	CASRGQGYPPNEQFF
TRBJ1-6	TRBD1	few	TRBV28	TGTGCCAGCAGGACAGGGGGCGCCTTCGGTAATTCACCCCTCCACTTT	CASRTGGAFGNSPLHF
TRBJ2-1	NA	NA	TRBV28	TGTGCCAGCAGTTTCGTCGGGTTGAATGAGCAGTTCTTC	CASSFVGLNEQFF
TRBJ2-5	TRBD2	NA	TRBV19	TGTGCCAGTAGCGCGGGGGGCGCTGACCAAGAGACCCAGTACTTC	CASSAGGADQETQYF
TRBJ2-3	TRBD2	NA	TRBV7-9	TGTGCCAGCAGCTCGGGACTAGTCACAGATACGCAGTATTTT	CASSSGLVTDTQYF
TRBJ1-2	NA	NA	TRBV4-1	TGCGCCAGCAGCCAAGTAGTCTCTTTCTATGGCTACACCTTC	CASSQVVSFYGYTF
TRBJ1-3	NA	NA	TRBV10-3	TGTGCCATCAGTGAGAATGGACCCGACTATTTTGGAAACACCATATATTTT	CAISENGPDYFGNTIYF
TRBJ2-7	TRBD1	once	TRBV7-6	TGTGCCAGCAGTCCCGGGACAGTCTCCTACGAGCAGTACTTC	CASSPGTVSYEQYF
TRBJ2-2	TRBD1	NA	TRBV10-3	TGTGCCATCAGGGCCCGGGACAGACGATCGAACACCGGGGAGCTGTTTTTT	CAIRARDRRSNTGELFF
TRBJ2-7	NA	NA	TRBV10-3	TGTGCCATCAGCGTGGACACGGTAAACCCCTACGAGCAGTACTTC	CAISVDTVNPYEQYF
TRBJ1-2	NA	NA	TRBV19	TGTGCCAGTAGTCCCGCACACCAAGGGGCTAGGAGCTACACCTTC	CASSPAHQGARSYTF
TRBJ2-2	TRBD2	NA	TRBV5-1	TGCGCCAGCAGCCTGAACCCAAGGACTAGCGGGAACACCGGGGAGCTGTTTTTT	CASSLNPRTSGNTGELFF
TRBJ1-5	NA	NA	TRBV28	TGTGCCAGCGAGACGGGTATTCAGCCCCAGCATTTT	CASETGIQPQHF
TRBJ2-3	TRBD2	NA	TRBV4-1	TGCGCCAGCAGCCGCACCAGCGGGGGGGCCGAAGATACGCAGTATTTT	CASSRTSGGAEDTQYF
TRBJ2-7	TRBD2	NA	TRBV5-6	TGTGCCAGCAGCTCGGCCGGACCTAGCGGGAGATGGAAGCAGTACTTC	CASSSAGPSGRWKQYF
TRBJ1-1	NA	NA	TRBV5-1	TGCGCCAGCAGCTATTATTCGGCGGGCACTGAAGCTTTCTTT	CASSYYSAGTEAFF
TRBJ2-7	NA	NA	TRBV6-6	TGTGCCAGCATCCTCGAGCAGTACTTC	CASILEQYF
TRBJ1-5	NA	NA	TRBV5-1	TGCGCCAGCCCCGGACAGCCGCTGTGGGCCCAGCATTTT	CASPGQPLWAQHF
TRBJ2-7	TRBD2	NA	TRBV7-2	TGTGCCAGCAGCTTAGCGGGCGGGGGGGCCGCAGGCGAGCAGTACTTC	CASSLAGGGAAGEQYF
TRBJ2-7	NA	NA	TRBV5-4	TGTGCCAGCAGCTCTGGTAGGGGGAACTACGAGCAGTACTTC	CASSSGRGNYEQYF